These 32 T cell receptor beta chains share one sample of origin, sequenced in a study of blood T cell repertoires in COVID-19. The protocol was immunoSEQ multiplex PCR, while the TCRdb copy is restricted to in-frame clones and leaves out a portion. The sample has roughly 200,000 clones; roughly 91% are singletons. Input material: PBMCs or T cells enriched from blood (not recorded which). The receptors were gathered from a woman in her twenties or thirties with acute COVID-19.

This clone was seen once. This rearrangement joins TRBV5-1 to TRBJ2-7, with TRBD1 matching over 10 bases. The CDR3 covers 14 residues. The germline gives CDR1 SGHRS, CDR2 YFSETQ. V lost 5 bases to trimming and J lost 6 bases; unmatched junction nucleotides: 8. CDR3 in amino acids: CASSRDRGIGEQYF. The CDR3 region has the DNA TGCGCCAGCAGTCGGGACAGGGGAATAGGCGAGCAGTACTTC.

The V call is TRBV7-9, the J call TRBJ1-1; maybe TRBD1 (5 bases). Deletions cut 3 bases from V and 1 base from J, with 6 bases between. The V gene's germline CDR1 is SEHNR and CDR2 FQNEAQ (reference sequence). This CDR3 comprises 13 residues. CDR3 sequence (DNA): TGTGCCAGCAGCTTTGGGGCGAACACTGAAGCTTTCTTT. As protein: CASSFGANTEAFF.

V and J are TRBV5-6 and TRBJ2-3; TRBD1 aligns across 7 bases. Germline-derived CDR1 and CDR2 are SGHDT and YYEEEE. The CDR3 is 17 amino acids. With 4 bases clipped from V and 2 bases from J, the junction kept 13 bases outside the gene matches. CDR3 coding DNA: TGTGCCAGCAGCACATTAACGGGACAGACAGACACAGATACGCAGTATTTT. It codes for CASSTLTGQTDTDTQYF.

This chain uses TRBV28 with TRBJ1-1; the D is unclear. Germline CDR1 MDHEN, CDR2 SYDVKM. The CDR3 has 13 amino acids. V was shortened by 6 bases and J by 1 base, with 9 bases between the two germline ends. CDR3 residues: CASRPGRNTEAFF. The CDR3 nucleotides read TGTGCCAGCAGGCCGGGAAGGAACACTGAAGCTTTCTTT.

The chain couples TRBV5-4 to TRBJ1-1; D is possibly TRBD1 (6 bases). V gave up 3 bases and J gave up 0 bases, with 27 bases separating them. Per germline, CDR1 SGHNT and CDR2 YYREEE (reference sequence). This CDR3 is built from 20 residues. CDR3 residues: CASSWLNFGQSYLMNTEAFF. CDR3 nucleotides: TGTGCCAGCAGCTGGCTAAACTTTGGACAGTCTTACTTAATGAACACTGAAGCTTTCTTT.

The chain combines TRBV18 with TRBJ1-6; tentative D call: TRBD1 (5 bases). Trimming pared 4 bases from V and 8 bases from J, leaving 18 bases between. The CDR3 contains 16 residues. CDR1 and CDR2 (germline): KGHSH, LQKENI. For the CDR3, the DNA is TGTGCCAGCTCACAAATGGAAACAGGATCGGATTCACCCCTCCACTTT. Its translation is CASSQMETGSDSPLHF.

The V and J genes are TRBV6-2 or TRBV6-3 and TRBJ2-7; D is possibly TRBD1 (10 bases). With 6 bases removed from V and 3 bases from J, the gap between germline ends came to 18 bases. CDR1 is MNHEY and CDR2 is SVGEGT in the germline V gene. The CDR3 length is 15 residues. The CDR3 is CASRPSGTGVYEQYF. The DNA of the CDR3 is TGTGCCAGCAGGCCTAGCGGGACAGGGGTCTACGAGCAGTACTTC.

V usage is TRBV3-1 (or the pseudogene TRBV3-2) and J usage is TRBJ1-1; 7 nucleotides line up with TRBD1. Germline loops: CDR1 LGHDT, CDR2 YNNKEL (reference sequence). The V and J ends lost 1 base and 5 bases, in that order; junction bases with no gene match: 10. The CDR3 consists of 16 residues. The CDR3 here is CASSQVEIDRETEAFF. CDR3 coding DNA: TGTGCCAGCAGCCAAGTAGAAATCGACAGGGAGACTGAAGCTTTCTTT.

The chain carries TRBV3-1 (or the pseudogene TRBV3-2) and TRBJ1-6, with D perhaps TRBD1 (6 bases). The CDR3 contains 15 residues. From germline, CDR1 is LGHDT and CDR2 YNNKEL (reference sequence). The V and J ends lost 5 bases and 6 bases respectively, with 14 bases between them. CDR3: CASSSLMDSNSPLHF. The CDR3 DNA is TGTGCCAGCAGCTCGCTGATGGACAGTAATTCACCCCTCCACTTT.

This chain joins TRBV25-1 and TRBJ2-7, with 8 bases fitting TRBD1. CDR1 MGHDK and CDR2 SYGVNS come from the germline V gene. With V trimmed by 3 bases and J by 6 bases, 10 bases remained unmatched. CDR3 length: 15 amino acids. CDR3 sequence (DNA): TGTGCCAGCAGTGATCCCGGACAGGGCAATGTCGAGCAGTACTTC. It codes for CASSDPGQGNVEQYF.

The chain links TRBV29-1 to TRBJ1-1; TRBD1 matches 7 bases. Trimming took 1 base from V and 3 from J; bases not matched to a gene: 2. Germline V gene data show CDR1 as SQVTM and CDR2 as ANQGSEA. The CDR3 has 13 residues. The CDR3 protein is CSVEGGTDTEAFF. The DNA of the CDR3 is TGCAGCGTTGAAGGGGGGACAGACACTGAAGCTTTCTTT.

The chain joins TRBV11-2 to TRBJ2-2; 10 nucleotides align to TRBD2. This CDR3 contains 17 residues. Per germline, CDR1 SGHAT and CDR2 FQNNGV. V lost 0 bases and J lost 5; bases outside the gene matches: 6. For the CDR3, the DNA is TGTGCCAGCAGCTTAGATCTAGCGGGGGCGTTTACCGGGGAGCTGTTTTTT. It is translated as CASSLDLAGAFTGELFF. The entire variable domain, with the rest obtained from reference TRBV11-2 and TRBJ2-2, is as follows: EAGVAQSPRYKIIEKRQSVAFWCNPISGHATLYWYQQILGQGPKLLIQFQNNGVVDDSQLPKDRFSAERLKGVDSTLKIQPAKLEDSAVYLCASSLDLAGAFTGELFFGEGSRLTVL.

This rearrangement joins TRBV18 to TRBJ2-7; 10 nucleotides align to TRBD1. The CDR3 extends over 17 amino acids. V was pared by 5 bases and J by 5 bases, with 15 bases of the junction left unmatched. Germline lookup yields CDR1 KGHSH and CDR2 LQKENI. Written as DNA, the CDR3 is TGTGCCAGCTCAACGAACCTCCCCGGGACAGGGGACCACGAGCAGTACTTC. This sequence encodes CASSTNLPGTGDHEQYF.

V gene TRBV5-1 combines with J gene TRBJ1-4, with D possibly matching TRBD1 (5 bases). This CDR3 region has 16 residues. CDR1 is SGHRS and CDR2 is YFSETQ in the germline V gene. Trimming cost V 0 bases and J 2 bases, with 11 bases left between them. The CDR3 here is CASSLAGGRTNEKLFF. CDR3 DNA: TGCGCCAGCAGCTTGGCGGGGGGACGGACTAATGAAAAACTGTTTTTT. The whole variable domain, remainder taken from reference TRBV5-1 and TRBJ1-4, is KAGVTQTPRYLIKTRGQQVTLSCSPISGHRSVSWYQQTPGQGLQFLFEYFSETQRNKGNFPGRFSGRQFSNSRSEMNVSTLELGDSALYLCASSLAGGRTNEKLFFGSGTQLSVL.

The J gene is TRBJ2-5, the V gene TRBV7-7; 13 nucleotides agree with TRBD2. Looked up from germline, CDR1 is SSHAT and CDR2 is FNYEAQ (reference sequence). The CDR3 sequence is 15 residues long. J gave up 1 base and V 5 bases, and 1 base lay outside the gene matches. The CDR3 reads CASSTSGGVQETQYF. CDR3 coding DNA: TGTGCCAGCAGCACTAGCGGGGGGGTCCAAGAGACCCAGTACTTC.

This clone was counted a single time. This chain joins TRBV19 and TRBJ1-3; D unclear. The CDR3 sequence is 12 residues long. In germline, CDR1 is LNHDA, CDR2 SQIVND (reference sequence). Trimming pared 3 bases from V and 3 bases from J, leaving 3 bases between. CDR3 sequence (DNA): TGTGCCAGTAGTATTCATGGAAACACCATATATTTT. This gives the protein CASSIHGNTIYF.

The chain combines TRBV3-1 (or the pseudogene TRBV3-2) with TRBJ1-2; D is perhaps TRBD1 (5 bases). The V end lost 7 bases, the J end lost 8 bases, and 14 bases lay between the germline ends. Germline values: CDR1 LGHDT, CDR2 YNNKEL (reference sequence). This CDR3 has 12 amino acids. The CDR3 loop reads CASTQALSGYTF. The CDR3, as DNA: TGTGCCAGCACACAGGCCTTGTCCGGCTACACCTTC.

CDR3 residues: CASSQGPGGSPGYTF. The CDR3 DNA reads TGCGCCAGCAGCCAAGGACCGGGAGGGTCGCCTGGCTACACCTTC. The gene calls are TRBV4-3 and TRBJ1-2; D is undetermined. This CDR3 has 15 residues. Trimming removed 1 base from V and 7 bases from J, with 16 bases in between. CDR1 is LGHNA and CDR2 is YSLEER in the germline V gene.

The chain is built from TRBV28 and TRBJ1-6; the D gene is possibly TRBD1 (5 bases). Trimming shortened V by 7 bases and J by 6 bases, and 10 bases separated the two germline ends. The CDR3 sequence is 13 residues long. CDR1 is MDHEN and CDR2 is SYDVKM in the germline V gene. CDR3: CASTRGGNSPLHF. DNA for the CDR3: TGTGCCAGCACTAGGGGCGGTAATTCACCCCTCCACTTT.

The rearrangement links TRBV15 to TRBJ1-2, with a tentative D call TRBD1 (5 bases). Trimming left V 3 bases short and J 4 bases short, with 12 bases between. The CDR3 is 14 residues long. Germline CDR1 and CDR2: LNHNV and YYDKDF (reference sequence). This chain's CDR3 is CATSSGQGPYGYTF. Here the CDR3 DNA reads TGTGCCACCAGCAGTGGGCAGGGCCCCTATGGCTACACCTTC.

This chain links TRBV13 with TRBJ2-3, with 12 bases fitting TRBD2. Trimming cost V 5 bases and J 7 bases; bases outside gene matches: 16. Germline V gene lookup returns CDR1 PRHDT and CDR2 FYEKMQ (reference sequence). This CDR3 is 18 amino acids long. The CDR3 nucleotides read TGTGCCAGCAGCCGCTCGAAGAAACGACTAGCGGGGGAATATACGCAGTATTTT. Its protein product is CASSRSKKRLAGEYTQYF. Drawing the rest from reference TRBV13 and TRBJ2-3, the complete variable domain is AAGVIQSPRHLIKEKRETATLKCYPIPRHDTVYWYQQGPGQDPQFLISFYEKMQSDKGSIPDRFSAQQFSDYHSELNMSSLELGDSALYFCASSRSKKRLAGEYTQYFGPGTRLTVL.

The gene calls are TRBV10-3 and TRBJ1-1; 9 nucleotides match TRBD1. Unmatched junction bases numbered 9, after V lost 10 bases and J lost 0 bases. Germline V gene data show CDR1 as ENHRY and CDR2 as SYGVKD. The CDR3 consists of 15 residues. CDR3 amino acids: CATRQGEIMNTEAFF. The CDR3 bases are TGTGCCACTAGACAGGGGGAGATCATGAACACTGAAGCTTTCTTT.

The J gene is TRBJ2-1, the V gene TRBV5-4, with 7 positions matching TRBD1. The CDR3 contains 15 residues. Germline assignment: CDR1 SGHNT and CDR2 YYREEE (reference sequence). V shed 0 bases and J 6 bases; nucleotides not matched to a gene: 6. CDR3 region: CASSLGQGDLNEQFF. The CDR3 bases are TGTGCCAGCAGCTTGGGACAGGGAGATCTCAATGAGCAGTTCTTC.

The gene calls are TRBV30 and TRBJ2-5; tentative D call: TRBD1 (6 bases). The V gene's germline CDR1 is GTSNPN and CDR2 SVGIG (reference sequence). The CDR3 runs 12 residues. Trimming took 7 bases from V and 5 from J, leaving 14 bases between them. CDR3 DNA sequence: TGTGCCTTAGAACAGGGAGTCGAGACCCAGTACTTC. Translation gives CALEQGVETQYF. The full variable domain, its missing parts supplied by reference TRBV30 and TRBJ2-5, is SQTIHQWPATLVQPVGSPLSLECTVEGTSNPNLYWYRQAAGRGLQLLFYSVGIGQISSEVPQNLSASRPQDRQFILSSKKLLLSDSGFYLCALEQGVETQYFGPGTRLLVL.

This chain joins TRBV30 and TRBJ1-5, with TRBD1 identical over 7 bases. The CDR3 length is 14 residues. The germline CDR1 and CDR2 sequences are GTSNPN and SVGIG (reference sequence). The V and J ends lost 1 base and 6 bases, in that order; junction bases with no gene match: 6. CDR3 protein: CAWSEEGAAQPQHF. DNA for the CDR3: TGTGCCTGGAGTGAGGAGGGGGCGGCTCAGCCCCAGCATTTT.

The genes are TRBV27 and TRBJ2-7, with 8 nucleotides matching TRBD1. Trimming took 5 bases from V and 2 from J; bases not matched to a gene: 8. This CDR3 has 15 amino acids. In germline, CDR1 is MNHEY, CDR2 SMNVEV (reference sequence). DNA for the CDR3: TGTGCCAGCAGTCCATCCGGGACAGGAGCCTACGAGCAGTACTTC. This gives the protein CASSPSGTGAYEQYF.

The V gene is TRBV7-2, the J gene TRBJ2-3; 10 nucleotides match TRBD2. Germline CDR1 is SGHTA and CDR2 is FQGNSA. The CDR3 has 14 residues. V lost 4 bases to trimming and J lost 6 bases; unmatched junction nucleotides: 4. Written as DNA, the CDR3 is TGTGCCAGCAGCTCACTAGCGGGGATGGATACGCAGTATTTT. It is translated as CASSSLAGMDTQYF.

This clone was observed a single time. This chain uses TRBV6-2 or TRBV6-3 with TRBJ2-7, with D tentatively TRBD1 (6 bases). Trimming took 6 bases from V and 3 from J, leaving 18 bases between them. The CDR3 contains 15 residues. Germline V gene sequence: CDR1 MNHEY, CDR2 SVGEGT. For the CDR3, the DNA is TGTGCCAGCAGCTCTCTCCCCGGGACATACTACGAGCAGTACTTC. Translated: CASSSLPGTYYEQYF.

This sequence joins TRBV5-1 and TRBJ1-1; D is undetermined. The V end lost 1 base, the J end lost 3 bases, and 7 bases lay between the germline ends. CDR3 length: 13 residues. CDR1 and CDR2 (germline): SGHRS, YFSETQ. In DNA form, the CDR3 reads TGCGCCAGCAGCTTGCAGACTGACACTGAAGCTTTCTTT. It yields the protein CASSLQTDTEAFF.

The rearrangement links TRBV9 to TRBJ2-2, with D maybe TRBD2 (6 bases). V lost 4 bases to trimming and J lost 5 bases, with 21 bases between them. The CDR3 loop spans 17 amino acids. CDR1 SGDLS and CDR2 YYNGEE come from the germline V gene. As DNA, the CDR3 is TGTGCCAGCAGCCACCATGTAACGGGGAGCGGGACCGGGGAGCTGTTTTTT. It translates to CASSHHVTGSGTGELFF. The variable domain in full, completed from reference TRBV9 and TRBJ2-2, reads DSGVTQTPKHLITATGQRVTLRCSPRSGDLSVYWYQQSLDQGLQFLIQYYNGEERAKGNILERFSAQQFPDLHSELNLSSLELGDSALYFCASSHHVTGSGTGELFFGEGSRLTVL.

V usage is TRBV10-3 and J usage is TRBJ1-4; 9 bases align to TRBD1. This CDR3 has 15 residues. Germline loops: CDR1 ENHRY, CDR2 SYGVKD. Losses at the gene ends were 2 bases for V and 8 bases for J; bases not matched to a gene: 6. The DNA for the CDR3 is TGTGCCATCAGTGAGCCCGGGACAGGGCACGAAAAACTGTTTTTT. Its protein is CAISEPGTGHEKLFF.

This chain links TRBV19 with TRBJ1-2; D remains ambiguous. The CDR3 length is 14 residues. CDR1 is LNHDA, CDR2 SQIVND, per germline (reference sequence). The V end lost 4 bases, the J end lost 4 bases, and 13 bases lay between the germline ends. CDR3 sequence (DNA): TGTGCCAGTAGTAACGGGTACACCTTCTATGGCTACACCTTC. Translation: CASSNGYTFYGYTF.